Sequencing of this T cell receptor (beta chain) was carried out in a study of beta chain features in type 1 diabetes. Findings and caveats of the study: More deletions and fewer insertions at VDJ junctions were seen in type 1 diabetes patients.

This clone was seen more than once but under ten times. Its antigen is not known. There are 18 residues in the CDR3. Germline-derived CDR1 and CDR2 are SGHRS and YFSETQ. Germline trimming cut 3 bases from V and 4 bases from J; bases unmatched to any gene: 16. Of the isolated RNA, all was reverse transcribed, and so the sequenced material was expressed TCRB transcripts. Only in-frame clones appear in the TCRdb table, and some are missing; sequencing was by immunoSEQ multiplex PCR. The sample holds about 360,000 clones, roughly 13% seen once. The sample comprised naive CD4+ T cells from blood. This clonotype originated in a man between 18 and 35 years old in good health. V usage is TRBV5-1 and J usage is TRBJ1-1, with TRBD1 matching over 9 bases. The CDR3 coding sequence is TGCGCCAGCAGCTGGCGGCCCGGGACAGGGAGGACTAGCACTGAAGCTTTCTTT. Translating gives CASSWRPGTGRTSTEAFF.